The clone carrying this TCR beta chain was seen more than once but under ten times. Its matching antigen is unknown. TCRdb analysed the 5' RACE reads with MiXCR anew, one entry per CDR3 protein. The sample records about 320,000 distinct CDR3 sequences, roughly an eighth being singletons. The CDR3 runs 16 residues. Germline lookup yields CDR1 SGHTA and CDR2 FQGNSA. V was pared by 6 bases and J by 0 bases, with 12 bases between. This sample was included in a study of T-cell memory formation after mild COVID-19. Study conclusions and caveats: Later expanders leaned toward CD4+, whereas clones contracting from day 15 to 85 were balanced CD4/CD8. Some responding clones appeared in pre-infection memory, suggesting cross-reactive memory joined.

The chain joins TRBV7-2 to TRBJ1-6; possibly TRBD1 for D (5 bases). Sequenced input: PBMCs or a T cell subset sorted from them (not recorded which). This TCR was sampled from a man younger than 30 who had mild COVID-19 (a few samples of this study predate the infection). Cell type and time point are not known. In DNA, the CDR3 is TGTGCCAGCAGTTCGGGGCCCGCCTCCTATAATTCACCCCTCCACTTT. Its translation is CASSSGPASYNSPLHF.